This is a list of T cell receptor beta chains from one sample in a study of blood T cell repertoires in COVID-19. Profiling relied on immunoSEQ multiplex PCR, and the TCRdb table lists in-frame clones only, not all of them. The repertoire has 25,000 to 40,000 clones, over 80% of them found once; the top ten carry 5.4%. Sequenced: peripheral blood. These receptors were collected from a human donor in a cohort sampled during active COVID-19. The CDR3 runs from the conserved cysteine through the conserved F or W. The D gene is left open where the match is weak. Size is omitted from some rows. Given values are once, few, many or a class for expanded clones.

j_gene: TRBJ1-5; abundance: NA; d_gene: NA; v_gene: TRBV7-8; CDR3aa: CASSSAGGIQPQHF; CDR3nt: TGTGCCAGCAGCTCAGCCGGTGGTATCCAGCCCCAGCATTTT
j_gene: TRBJ1-1; abundance: NA; d_gene: NA; v_gene: TRBV28; CDR3aa: CASREEAGGNTEAFF; CDR3nt: TGTGCCAGCAGAGAAGAGGCGGGGGGGAACACTGAAGCTTTCTTT
j_gene: TRBJ1-2; abundance: NA; d_gene: NA; v_gene: TRBV29-1; CDR3aa: CSVENDGAYYGYTF; CDR3nt: TGCAGCGTTGAGAATGATGGGGCATACTATGGCTACACCTTC
j_gene: TRBJ1-2; abundance: NA; d_gene: NA; v_gene: TRBV28; CDR3aa: CASTIGQLPYGYTF; CDR3nt: TGTGCCAGCACCATAGGACAGCTCCCCTATGGCTACACCTTC
j_gene: TRBJ1-1; abundance: NA; d_gene: TRBD1; v_gene: TRBV6-4; CDR3aa: CASSRTGVNTEAFF; CDR3nt: TGTGCCAGCAGCCGAACAGGGGTTAACACTGAAGCTTTCTTT
j_gene: TRBJ2-1; abundance: once; d_gene: NA; v_gene: TRBV18; CDR3aa: CASSPPVLDEQFF; CDR3nt: TGTGCCAGCTCACCACCCGTACTGGATGAGCAGTTCTTC
j_gene: TRBJ2-3; abundance: NA; d_gene: NA; v_gene: TRBV10-3; CDR3aa: CAISESETSTDTQYF; CDR3nt: TGTGCCATCAGTGAGTCCGAGACTAGCACAGATACGCAGTATTTT
j_gene: TRBJ2-1; abundance: few; d_gene: TRBD1; v_gene: TRBV3-1/TRBV3-2; CDR3aa: CASSPPARGQGSSDQFF; CDR3nt: TGTGCCAGCAGCCCCCCTGCCCGGGGACAGGGTTCTTCAGATCAGTTCTTC
j_gene: TRBJ2-1; abundance: NA; d_gene: TRBD2; v_gene: TRBV28; CDR3aa: CASSLAAGGNEQFF; CDR3nt: TGTGCCAGCAGCCTAGCGGCCGGGGGCAATGAGCAGTTCTTC
j_gene: TRBJ2-1; abundance: NA; d_gene: TRBD2; v_gene: TRBV3-1/TRBV3-2; CDR3aa: CASSLTSGEYNEQFF; CDR3nt: TGTGCCAGCAGCTTAACTAGCGGGGAATACAATGAGCAGTTCTTC
j_gene: TRBJ2-3; abundance: NA; d_gene: NA; v_gene: TRBV30; CDR3aa: CAWNVGGDTQYF; CDR3nt: TGTGCCTGGAACGTGGGGGGAGATACGCAGTATTTT
j_gene: TRBJ2-4; abundance: NA; d_gene: NA; v_gene: TRBV6-6; CDR3aa: CASGEPRNIQYF; CDR3nt: TGTGCCAGCGGGGAGCCTCGAAACATTCAGTACTTC
j_gene: TRBJ1-2; abundance: NA; d_gene: TRBD1; v_gene: TRBV25-1; CDR3aa: CASSALPGTGGYGYTF; CDR3nt: TGTGCCAGCAGTGCGCTCCCCGGGACAGGGGGTTATGGCTACACCTTC
j_gene: TRBJ1-3; abundance: NA; d_gene: NA; v_gene: TRBV6-6; CDR3aa: CASRSGTAGNTIYF; CDR3nt: TGTGCCAGCAGGTCCGGGACTGCTGGAAACACCATATATTTT
j_gene: TRBJ1-5; abundance: NA; d_gene: NA; v_gene: TRBV7-9; CDR3aa: CASSPSGNQPQHF; CDR3nt: TGTGCCAGCAGCCCGTCAGGGAATCAGCCCCAGCATTTT
j_gene: TRBJ1-5; abundance: NA; d_gene: NA; v_gene: TRBV19; CDR3aa: CASSLDSYSNQPQHF; CDR3nt: TGTGCCAGTAGTCTGGACAGCTATAGCAATCAGCCCCAGCATTTT
j_gene: TRBJ2-1; abundance: NA; d_gene: TRBD2; v_gene: TRBV11-2; CDR3aa: CASSFPAGGPFYEQFF; CDR3nt: TGTGCCAGCAGCTTCCCAGCGGGGGGGCCTTTCTATGAGCAGTTCTTC
j_gene: TRBJ1-3; abundance: NA; d_gene: TRBD1; v_gene: TRBV7-8; CDR3aa: CASSLNQGAGNTIYF; CDR3nt: TGTGCCAGCAGCTTAAATCAGGGGGCCGGAAACACCATATATTTT
j_gene: TRBJ2-2; abundance: once; d_gene: TRBD2; v_gene: TRBV19; CDR3aa: CASSPTSGRATGELFF; CDR3nt: TGTGCCAGTAGTCCCACTAGCGGGAGGGCCACCGGGGAGCTGTTTTTT
j_gene: TRBJ2-2; abundance: NA; d_gene: NA; v_gene: TRBV7-6; CDR3aa: CASSSMDGAGELFF; CDR3nt: TGTGCCAGCAGCTCCATGGACGGGGCCGGGGAGCTGTTTTTT
j_gene: TRBJ1-6; abundance: NA; d_gene: TRBD1; v_gene: TRBV19; CDR3aa: CASSVTQGANSPLHF; CDR3nt: TGTGCCAGTAGTGTTACACAGGGGGCAAATTCACCCCTCCACTTT
j_gene: TRBJ1-1; abundance: NA; d_gene: NA; v_gene: TRBV6-4; CDR3aa: CASSAEGGKAFF; CDR3nt: TGTGCCAGCAGCGCGGAGGGAGGGAAAGCTTTCTTT
j_gene: TRBJ2-6; abundance: NA; d_gene: NA; v_gene: TRBV9; CDR3aa: CASSVGAPFGANVLTF; CDR3nt: TGTGCCAGCAGCGTAGGGGCCCCTTTTGGGGCCAACGTCCTGACTTTC
j_gene: TRBJ2-3; abundance: NA; d_gene: NA; v_gene: TRBV27; CDR3aa: CASSARWAGQVYTQYF; CDR3nt: TGTGCCAGCAGTGCCCGGTGGGCGGGGCAGGTGTATACGCAGTATTTT
j_gene: TRBJ2-1; abundance: NA; d_gene: NA; v_gene: TRBV5-1; CDR3aa: CASSFVLSSYNEQFF; CDR3nt: TGCGCCAGCAGCTTTGTGCTTAGCTCCTACAATGAGCAGTTCTTC
j_gene: TRBJ2-1; abundance: NA; d_gene: TRBD2; v_gene: TRBV7-6; CDR3aa: CASSPPPLPGLAGGWDNEQFF; CDR3nt: TGTGCCAGCAGCCCCCCTCCACTCCCGGGACTAGCGGGAGGGTGGGACAATGAGCAGTTCTTC
j_gene: TRBJ2-4; abundance: NA; d_gene: TRBD1; v_gene: TRBV29-1; CDR3aa: CSVLTGTQNIQYF; CDR3nt: TGCAGCGTTCTGACAGGGACCCAAAACATTCAGTACTTC
j_gene: TRBJ1-2; abundance: NA; d_gene: NA; v_gene: TRBV7-2; CDR3aa: CASSSLSSRSYTF; CDR3nt: TGTGCCAGCAGCTCCCTCTCCTCCAGGAGCTACACCTTC
j_gene: TRBJ1-1; abundance: once; d_gene: TRBD1; v_gene: TRBV12-3/TRBV12-4; CDR3aa: CASTRDRNTEAFF; CDR3nt: TGTGCCAGCACCCGGGACAGGAACACTGAAGCTTTCTTT
j_gene: TRBJ1-1; abundance: NA; d_gene: NA; v_gene: TRBV5-4; CDR3aa: CASSFQPDSYSEAFF; CDR3nt: TGTGCCAGCAGCTTCCAACCGGACAGTTACTCTGAAGCTTTCTTT
j_gene: TRBJ1-1; abundance: NA; d_gene: TRBD1; v_gene: TRBV7-2; CDR3aa: CASQRDRAYNTEAFF; CDR3nt: TGTGCCAGCCAGCGGGACAGGGCCTACAACACTGAAGCTTTCTTT
j_gene: TRBJ1-1; abundance: NA; d_gene: NA; v_gene: TRBV6-6; CDR3aa: CASSDQGDRDTEAFF; CDR3nt: TGTGCCAGCAGTGATCAGGGCGACCGGGACACTGAAGCTTTCTTT
j_gene: TRBJ1-1; abundance: NA; d_gene: TRBD1; v_gene: TRBV2; CDR3aa: CASSWTGNTEAFF; CDR3nt: TGTGCCAGCAGTTGGACAGGGAACACTGAAGCTTTCTTT
j_gene: TRBJ2-1; abundance: NA; d_gene: NA; v_gene: TRBV3-1/TRBV3-2; CDR3aa: CASSQVGEQFF; CDR3nt: TGTGCCAGCAGCCAAGTTGGCGAGCAGTTCTTC
j_gene: TRBJ1-1; abundance: NA; d_gene: NA; v_gene: TRBV29-1; CDR3aa: CSVRVLNTEAFF; CDR3nt: TGCAGCGTTAGAGTTCTGAACACTGAAGCTTTCTTT
j_gene: TRBJ1-1; abundance: NA; d_gene: NA; v_gene: TRBV3-1/TRBV3-2; CDR3aa: CASSPTGLNTEAFF; CDR3nt: TGTGCCAGCAGCCCGACCGGGTTGAACACTGAAGCTTTCTTT
j_gene: TRBJ2-3; abundance: NA; d_gene: TRBD2; v_gene: TRBV7-2; CDR3aa: CASSLDSGFAQYF; CDR3nt: TGTGCCAGCAGCTTAGATAGCGGGTTCGCGCAGTATTTT
j_gene: TRBJ2-1; abundance: NA; d_gene: TRBD2; v_gene: TRBV18; CDR3aa: CASSPPLSGGYNEQFF; CDR3nt: TGTGCCAGCTCACCACCACTCAGCGGGGGGTACAATGAGCAGTTCTTC
j_gene: TRBJ2-5; abundance: NA; d_gene: NA; v_gene: TRBV20-1; CDR3aa: CSARNKETQYF; CDR3nt: TGCAGTGCTAGAAACAAAGAGACCCAGTACTTC
j_gene: TRBJ1-3; abundance: NA; d_gene: NA; v_gene: TRBV3-1/TRBV3-2; CDR3aa: CASSPTAGNTIYF; CDR3nt: TGTGCCAGCAGCCCGACAGCAGGAAACACCATATATTTT
j_gene: TRBJ1-4; abundance: NA; d_gene: NA; v_gene: TRBV4-1; CDR3aa: CASSQVWAETMEKLFF; CDR3nt: TGCGCCAGCAGCCAAGTTTGGGCCGAGACGATGGAAAAACTGTTTTTT
j_gene: TRBJ1-2; abundance: NA; d_gene: TRBD1; v_gene: TRBV7-9; CDR3aa: CASSVSSTGVYGYTF; CDR3nt: TGTGCCAGCAGCGTGAGCTCGACAGGGGTATATGGCTACACCTTC
j_gene: TRBJ1-1; abundance: NA; d_gene: TRBD1; v_gene: TRBV18; CDR3aa: CASSNTGTGGVGNTEAFF; CDR3nt: TGTGCCAGCTCAAACACCGGGACAGGGGGCGTGGGCAACACTGAAGCTTTCTTT
j_gene: TRBJ1-4; abundance: NA; d_gene: NA; v_gene: TRBV5-6; CDR3aa: CASSLKGEKLFF; CDR3nt: TGTGCCAGCAGCTTGAAGGGGGAAAAACTGTTTTTT
j_gene: TRBJ2-1; abundance: NA; d_gene: NA; v_gene: TRBV6-2/TRBV6-3; CDR3aa: CASSYGLPTYNEQFF; CDR3nt: TGTGCCAGCAGTTATGGACTACCGACCTACAATGAGCAGTTCTTC
j_gene: TRBJ2-5; abundance: NA; d_gene: TRBD2; v_gene: TRBV7-3; CDR3aa: CASSLSGRVTETQYF; CDR3nt: TGTGCCAGCAGCTTAAGCGGGAGAGTGACAGAGACCCAGTACTTC
j_gene: TRBJ2-1; abundance: NA; d_gene: TRBD2; v_gene: TRBV6-5; CDR3aa: CASSYSGGSSYNEQFF; CDR3nt: TGTGCCAGCAGTTACTCGGGGGGGAGCTCCTACAATGAGCAGTTCTTC
j_gene: TRBJ1-5; abundance: NA; d_gene: TRBD1; v_gene: TRBV6-5; CDR3aa: CASRDRGSYQPQHF; CDR3nt: TGTGCCAGCAGGGACAGGGGGTCTTATCAGCCCCAGCATTTT
j_gene: TRBJ1-5; abundance: NA; d_gene: NA; v_gene: TRBV19; CDR3aa: CASRTQGIGSNQPQHF; CDR3nt: TGTGCCAGTAGGACCCAGGGGATCGGAAGCAATCAGCCCCAGCATTTT
j_gene: TRBJ2-5; abundance: NA; d_gene: TRBD1; v_gene: TRBV5-1; CDR3aa: CASSTQGFFQETQYF; CDR3nt: TGCGCCAGCAGCACACAGGGGTTCTTCCAAGAGACCCAGTACTTC
j_gene: TRBJ2-5; abundance: NA; d_gene: TRBD2; v_gene: TRBV29-1; CDR3aa: CSVDVGEGETQYF; CDR3nt: TGCAGCGTTGATGTCGGGGAGGGGGAGACCCAGTACTTC